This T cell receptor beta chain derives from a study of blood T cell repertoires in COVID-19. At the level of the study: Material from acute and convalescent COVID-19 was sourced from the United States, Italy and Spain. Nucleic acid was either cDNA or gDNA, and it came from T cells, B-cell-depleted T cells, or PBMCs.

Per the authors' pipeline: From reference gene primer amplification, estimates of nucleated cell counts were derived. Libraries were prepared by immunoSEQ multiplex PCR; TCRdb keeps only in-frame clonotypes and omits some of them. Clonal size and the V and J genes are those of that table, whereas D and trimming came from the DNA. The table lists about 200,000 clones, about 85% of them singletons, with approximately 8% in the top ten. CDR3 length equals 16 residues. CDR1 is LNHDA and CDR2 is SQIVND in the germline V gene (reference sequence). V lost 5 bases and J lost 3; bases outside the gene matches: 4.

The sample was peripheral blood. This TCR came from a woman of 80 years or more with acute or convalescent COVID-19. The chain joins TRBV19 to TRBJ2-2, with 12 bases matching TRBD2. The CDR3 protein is CASSLLAGGYTGELFF. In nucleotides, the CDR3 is TGTGCCAGTAGTCTCCTAGCGGGGGGGTACACCGGGGAGCTGTTTTTT.